Presented here are 8 T cell receptor beta chains from one specimen sequenced in a study of cytomegalovirus exposure and HLA in healthy donors. The study ran its PCR with 60 Vbeta and 13 Jbeta primers. Libraries were prepared by immunoSEQ multiplex PCR; TCRdb keeps only in-frame clonotypes and omits some of them. The sample lists approximately 220,000 clones; 60% to 80% were seen once. The specimen sequenced was PBMCs. Receptor source: a male donor in good health and CMV-seronegative.

The chain recombines TRBV7-9 with TRBJ2-3, with 10 bases lining up with TRBD2. This CDR3 spans 15 amino acids. In germline, CDR1 is SEHNR, CDR2 FQNEAQ (reference sequence). CDR3 in amino acids: CGSSGGNPYTDTQYF. The CDR3 region has the DNA TGTGGTTCTAGCGGGGGAAACCCTTACACAGATACGCAGTATTTT.

This clone has only one observation. This sequence joins TRBV13 and TRBJ2-7; 7 nucleotides match TRBD2. Germline V gene sequence: CDR1 PRHDT, CDR2 FYEKMQ (reference sequence). Trimming took 6 bases from V and 2 from J; bases not matched to a gene: 7. The CDR3 consists of 14 residues. The CDR3, as DNA: TGTGCCAGCAGGCCCGGGGGAGGGGCCTACGAGCAGTACTTC. Translated, it gives CASRPGGGAYEQYF.

The genes are TRBV27 and TRBJ2-5; 10 bases agree with TRBD2. The J call is in doubt because the DNA end fits TRBJ2-7 better. Germline V gene sequence: CDR1 MNHEY, CDR2 SMNVEV (reference sequence). The CDR3 extends over 15 amino acids. The CDR3 is CASAPGLALTYEQYF. CDR3 in DNA: TGTGCCAGCGCCCCGGGACTAGCGCTAACCTACGAGCAGTACTTC.

The chain carries TRBV13 and TRBJ2-4, with D perhaps matching TRBD2 (5 bases). V gave up 1 base and J gave up 8 bases, with 12 bases separating them. This CDR3 has 14 amino acids. The V gene's germline CDR1 is PRHDT and CDR2 FYEKMQ (reference sequence). The CDR3: CASSLDPEGDIQYF. The CDR3 DNA reads as TGTGCCAGCAGCTTAGACCCCGAGGGAGACATTCAGTACTTC.

This rearrangement joins TRBV5-1 to TRBJ2-7; 11 bases align to TRBD1. Germline loops: CDR1 SGHRS, CDR2 YFSETQ. V lost 4 bases and J lost 4; bases outside the gene matches: 7. CDR3 length equals 15 residues. The CDR3 loop is CASSSGQGAVYEQYF. For the CDR3, the DNA is TGCGCCAGCAGCAGCGGACAGGGGGCTGTATACGAGCAGTACTTC.

V is TRBV11-2 and J is TRBJ2-2; TRBD2 matches 12 bases. The CDR3 spans 18 residues. The germline gives CDR1 SGHAT, CDR2 FQNNGV. After removal of 3 bases from V and 3 bases from J, the junction contained 8 bases not matched to a gene. The CDR3 loop is CASSFTSGRPTHTGELFF. CDR3 sequence (DNA): TGTGCCAGCAGCTTTACTAGCGGGAGGCCCACTCACACCGGGGAGCTGTTTTTT.

The chain carries TRBV27 and TRBJ2-6; 7 nucleotides match TRBD1. Germline-derived CDR1 and CDR2 are MNHEY and SMNVEV (reference sequence). V shed 3 bases and J 0 bases; nucleotides not matched to a gene: 14. This CDR3 region has 20 residues. The CDR3, as DNA: TGTGCCAGCAGTTTTTGGGTAAGGGCGCAGGGGGACTCTGGGGCCAACGTCCTGACTTTC. The encoded protein is CASSFWVRAQGDSGANVLTF.

The chain recombines TRBV7-8 with TRBJ2-1, with 8 bases identical to TRBD2. This CDR3 has 13 amino acids. After removal of 5 bases from V and 8 bases from J, the junction contained 5 bases not matched to a gene. Germline V CDR1 and CDR2: SGHVS, FQNEAQ. DNA for the CDR3: TGTGCCAGCAGCACGGGACTAGGCGATGAGCAGTTCTTC. It translates to CASSTGLGDEQFF.